These 17 T cell receptor beta chains were all obtained from the same sample, sequenced in a study of T-cell memory formation after mild COVID-19. TCRdb analysed the 5' RACE reads with MiXCR anew, one entry per CDR3 protein. The table records 35,000 to 45,000 distinct CDR3 sequences, 7.3% of them present only once. What was sequenced was PBMCs or a T cell subset sorted from them (not recorded which). The source is a man aged 18 to 29 who had mild COVID-19 (a few samples of this study predate the infection). Cell type and time point are not known.

V usage is TRBV20-1 and J usage is TRBJ1-1, with unresolved D. Between the trimmed V and J ends, which lost 0 bases and 10 bases, there was a span of 15 bases. The CDR3 length is 13 residues. Germline-derived CDR1 and CDR2 are DFQATT and SNEGSKA (reference sequence). CDR3 bases: TGCAGTGCTAGAGAGCAGAGCTTGAGTGGAGCTTTCTTT. Its protein product is CSAREQSLSGAFF.

This clonotype was picked up a small number of times. The V call is TRBV5-1, the J call TRBJ2-5; D uncertain. V lost 0 bases, J lost 5 bases, and 11 bases lay in between. Germline lookup yields CDR1 SGHRS and CDR2 YFSETQ. The CDR3 totals 14 residues. The CDR3 coding sequence is TGCGCCAGCAGCTTGGTGGCGCTCGGGGAGACCCAGTACTTC. Translating gives CASSLVALGETQYF.

This clonotype was observed a few times. The chain carries TRBV5-1 and TRBJ2-3, with 13 bases that match TRBD2. CDR1 and CDR2 from the germline V gene are SGHRS and YFSETQ. The CDR3 runs to 15 residues. J gave up 4 bases and V 4 bases, and 3 bases lay outside the gene matches. Here the CDR3 reads CASSPTSGGPDTQYF. DNA for the CDR3: TGCGCCAGCAGCCCGACTAGCGGGGGGCCAGATACGCAGTATTTT. Drawing the rest from reference TRBV5-1 and TRBJ2-3, the complete variable domain is KAGVTQTPRYLIKTRGQQVTLSCSPISGHRSVSWYQQTPGQGLQFLFEYFSETQRNKGNFPGRFSGRQFSNSRSEMNVSTLELGDSALYLCASSPTSGGPDTQYFGPGTRLTVL.

J is TRBJ2-5 and V is TRBV5-1, with D tentatively TRBD2 (5 bases). V was pared by 3 bases and J by 5 bases, with 11 bases between. Germline V gene data show CDR1 as SGHRS and CDR2 as YFSETQ. CDR3 size: 13 residues. CDR3 amino acids: CASSWEMRETQYF. CDR3 nucleotides: TGCGCCAGCAGCTGGGAGATGAGGGAGACCCAGTACTTC.

CDR3 region: CASSLTASSYNEQFF. The CDR3 bases are TGTGCCAGCAGCTTAACGGCGAGCTCCTACAATGAGCAGTTCTTC. The chain has TRBV7-2 and TRBJ2-1, with D unresolved. Looked up from germline, CDR1 is SGHTA and CDR2 is FQGNSA. This CDR3 comprises 15 residues. V shed 2 bases and J shed 0 bases, with 8 bases lying between them. Based on the CDR3 plus reference TRBV7-2 and TRBJ2-1, the full variable domain is GAGVSQSPSNKVTEKGKDVELRCDPISGHTALYWYRQSLGQGLEFLIYFQGNSAPDKSGLPSDRFSAERTGGSVSTLTIQRTQQEDSAVYLCASSLTASSYNEQFFGPGTRLTVL.

This clonotype was detected a few times. CDR3 sequence reads: CASRRNRPTGELFF. CDR3 bases: TGTGCCAGCAGACGAAATAGACCGACCGGGGAGCTGTTTTTT. This chain connects TRBV28 to TRBJ2-2; D remains unclear. CDR1 is MDHEN, CDR2 SYDVKM, per germline. This CDR3 spans 14 amino acids. The V and J ends lost 6 bases and 5 bases respectively, with 13 bases between them.

In its sample, this clonotype was seen a few times. This chain uses TRBV20-1 with TRBJ2-7; D not certain. Germline loops: CDR1 DFQATT, CDR2 SNEGSKA (reference sequence). Trimming pared 1 base from V and 3 bases from J, leaving 7 bases between. The CDR3 spans 12 residues. The CDR3, as DNA: TGCAGTGCTAGAGGTCGGATCTACGAGCAGTACTTC. Protein: CSARGRIYEQYF.

This clonotype was observed a handful of times. The J gene is TRBJ2-5, the V gene TRBV20-1, with D perhaps matching TRBD1 or TRBD2 (6 bases each). The CDR3 is made up of 13 amino acids. Germline V gene data show CDR1 as DFQATT and CDR2 as SNEGSKA (reference sequence). The germline V and J ends were trimmed by 1 base and 4 bases, with 10 bases remaining between them. CDR3: CSARGGAGETQYF. CDR3 sequence (DNA): TGCAGTGCTAGAGGGGGGGCGGGAGAGACCCAGTACTTC.

Only a few counts were recorded for this clonotype. The chain carries TRBV5-1 and TRBJ1-1; D uncertain. Between the trimmed V and J ends, which lost 0 bases and 4 bases, there was a span of 10 bases. The CDR3 has 14 residues. Germline V gene lookup returns CDR1 SGHRS and CDR2 YFSETQ. As DNA, the CDR3 is TGCGCCAGCAGCTTGGGACCACCACCCACTGAAGCTTTCTTT. Encoded protein: CASSLGPPPTEAFF. The full variable domain, in which reference TRBV5-1 and TRBJ1-1 provide the parts outside the CDR3, is KAGVTQTPRYLIKTRGQQVTLSCSPISGHRSVSWYQQTPGQGLQFLFEYFSETQRNKGNFPGRFSGRQFSNSRSEMNVSTLELGDSALYLCASSLGPPPTEAFFGQGTRLTVV.

This clonotype was seen more than once but under ten times. V is TRBV21-1 and J is TRBJ1-5. TRBV21-1 is listed as a pseudogene. There are 16 residues in the CDR3. CDR3 in amino acids: CASSNQQREDNQPQHF. CDR3 coding DNA: TGTGCCAGCAGCAATCAACAGAGAGAAGACAATCAGCCCCAGCATTTT.

This clonotype came up a few times. CDR3 nucleotide sequence: TGTGCCAGCACCTCGGACGCCCAGAGGACAGATACGCAGTATTTT. Amino acids: CASTSDAQRTDTQYF. The chain carries TRBV12-3 or TRBV12-4 and TRBJ2-3; D gene uncertain. V shed 7 bases and J shed 3 bases, with 17 bases lying between them. The CDR3 is made up of 15 amino acids.

This clonotype came up many times. The chain is built from TRBV6-5 and TRBJ1-1; D gene unclear. The germline CDR1 and CDR2 sequences are MNHEY and SVGAGI. The ends were cut back, 2 bases at V and 2 bases at J, with 15 bases in the middle. This CDR3 region has 16 residues. CDR3 region: CASSYRTHKGNTEAFF. CDR3 coding DNA: TGTGCCAGCAGTTACAGGACCCATAAGGGCAACACTGAAGCTTTCTTT.

In this sample, this clonotype turned up a few times. This chain uses TRBV12-5 with TRBJ2-3; a weak D match, TRBD1 (5 bases). CDR1 is LGHNT, CDR2 FRNRAP, per germline. The CDR3 consists of 14 residues. Between the trimmed V and J ends, which lost 7 bases and 4 bases, there was a span of 15 bases. CDR3 nucleotides: TGTGCTAGTGCCTTGGGGCATTTCCCAGATACGCAGTATTTT. Translating gives CASALGHFPDTQYF.

V is TRBV7-8 and J is TRBJ1-6; the D gene is possibly TRBD1 (6 bases). This CDR3 has 16 amino acids. V shed 0 bases and J shed 7 bases, with 13 bases lying between them. The germline CDR1 and CDR2 sequences are SGHVS and FQNEAQ. The CDR3 sequence is CASSLALVGANSPLHF. CDR3 DNA sequence: TGTGCCAGCAGCTTAGCTCTAGTGGGGGCGAATTCACCCCTCCACTTT.

Many counts were recorded for this clonotype. The rearrangement joins TRBV12-3 or TRBV12-4 to TRBJ2-1; D tentatively fits TRBD1 or TRBD2 (5 bases each). V lost 3 bases and J lost 2, with 17 bases in between. The CDR3 has 17 residues. The DNA of the CDR3 is TGTGCCAGCAGTTTGCTCACGGGACCCTTGACCTACAATGAGCAGTTCTTC. Translated: CASSLLTGPLTYNEQFF.

This clonotype showed up just a few times. J is TRBJ2-3 and V is TRBV5-5; unclear D gene. CDR3 size: 15 residues. Germline CDR1 and CDR2: SGHKS and YYEKEE (reference sequence). The ends were cut back, 1 base at V and 0 bases at J, with 9 bases in the middle. CDR3 protein: CASSLFSQSTDTQYF. Here the CDR3 DNA reads TGTGCCAGCAGCTTGTTTTCTCAGAGCACAGATACGCAGTATTTT.

This clonotype was found a few times. The gene calls are TRBV7-2 and TRBJ2-5; possibly TRBD1 or TRBD2 for D (6 bases each). V lost 1 base and J lost 5, with 14 bases in between. Germline CDR1 and CDR2: SGHTA and FQGNSA. The CDR3 is made up of 15 amino acids. The CDR3 protein is CASSLGMGAGETQYF. The CDR3 DNA follows: TGTGCCAGCAGCTTAGGCATGGGGGCGGGGGAGACCCAGTACTTC. Full variable domain (missing parts from reference TRBV7-2 and TRBJ2-5): GAGVSQSPSNKVTEKGKDVELRCDPISGHTALYWYRQSLGQGLEFLIYFQGNSAPDKSGLPSDRFSAERTGGSVSTLTIQRTQQEDSAVYLCASSLGMGAGETQYFGPGTRLLVL.